This T cell receptor (beta chain) was sequenced for a study of T cell clusters in autoimmune cytopenias. Whole-study context: A median of roughly 50,000 TRB reads per sample yielded a median approximately 2,500 distinct clonotypes.

Germline V lookup: CDR1 SGHAT, CDR2 FQDESV (reference sequence). This CDR3 comprises 16 residues. TRB rearrangements were amplified by touch-down multiplex PCR with mixed TRB-A/B primers. From its re-call of the multiplex PCR reads, TCRdb lists each CDR3 protein once, without DNA. The sample shows nearly 15,000 distinct CDR3 sequences, and around 3.3% sits with its ten largest clones. Each sample's input was about 250 ng genomic DNA, 35,000 to 40,000 genome equivalents. Another study also made use of these data, one on T cell repertoires in aging, cancer and after chemotherapy. That work contributes: Clear clonal overlap appeared across healthy donor samples taken over several months to years. In healthy donors, age-related TCR diversity loss mainly reflected lost richness.

Material for sequencing was peripheral blood. The rearrangement links TRBV11-1 to TRBJ1-5; TCRdb indicates TRBD1, and absent DNA this call remains unverified. The clonotype originates from a human donor in good health. The CDR3 loop reads CASSEITGSGNQPQHF.